The source of this T cell receptor (beta chain) is a study of tumor-infiltrating lymphocytes in oesophageal squamous cell carcinoma. One entry per CDR3 protein, called by TCRdb with MiXCR from the PCR reads. The table has some 22,000 distinct CDR3 sequences, more than 35% seen once. The CDR3 consists of 12 residues. CDR1 is SGHVS, CDR2 FNYEAQ, per germline. The sequence was obtained from a male donor with esophageal squamous cell carcinoma. The chain carries TRBV7-6 and TRBJ2-1; perhaps TRBD2 as D (5 bases). The DNA matches TRBJ2-5 better at its end, which makes the J call doubtful. The sequenced material came from esophageal tumor tissue. The CDR3 DNA reads TGTGCCAGCAGCATCGGAGGCGAGACCCAGTACTTC. It codes for CASSIGGETQYF.